This entry describes one T cell receptor (beta chain). As yet, its antigen is unknown. This CDR3 region has 14 residues. Germline V gives CDR1 LNHDA, CDR2 SQIVND (reference sequence). V was cut by 6 bases and J by 3 bases, with 12 bases left in between. PCR used 60 Vbeta primers and 13 Jbeta primers. Generated by immunoSEQ multiplex PCR, the TCRdb table keeps only in-frame clones and is missing some. The sample has approximately 97,000 clones; about 80% are singletons. These data come from a study of cytomegalovirus exposure and HLA in healthy donors. Study conclusions and caveats: The authors assumed roughly uniform sequencing depth across donors for presence/absence analyses.

Sequenced sample: PBMCs. The receptor comes from a male donor in good health and CMV-seropositive. This chain uses TRBV19 with TRBJ1-5; D might be TRBD1 (6 bases). The CDR3 protein is CASSGTWANQPQHF. CDR3 nucleotides: TGTGCCAGTAGCGGGACATGGGCCAATCAGCCCCAGCATTTT.